This T cell receptor beta chain originates from a study of cytomegalovirus exposure and HLA in healthy donors. The wider study: The early release's HLA-typed donors yielded 78 million or so unique TCRs.

With regard to this clone: Its target is unknown.

Looked up from germline, CDR1 is SGHRS and CDR2 is YFSETQ. The length of the CDR3 is 15 residues. Germline trimming cut 4 bases from V and 2 bases from J; bases unmatched to any gene: 9. The study, taken as a whole, reports: No immune exposure information besides CMV serostatus was available. When analyzed later, the rates of TCR association showed variation by HLA locus, with DRB1 the most and HLA-C the fewest. There were a few CMV-associated chains whose specificity for CMV antigens was confirmed in vitro.

PCR primers comprised 60 Vbeta and 13 Jbeta primers. The table came from immunoSEQ multiplex PCR; TCRdb's copy has only in-frame clones and leaves some out. The top ten clones hold 5% to 6% of a sample with over 100,000 clones, 8% to 9.5% of them seen once. The sequencing sample was made of PBMCs. This chain joins TRBV5-1 and TRBJ2-7; TRBD2 matches 7 bases. The receptor's source is a middle-aged man in good health and CMV-seronegative. The DNA for the CDR3 is TGCGCCAGCAGCGGGGGGACTACCATGCCCTACGAGCAGTACTTC. Protein: CASSGGTTMPYEQYF. The full variable domain, in which reference TRBV5-1 and TRBJ2-7 provide the parts outside the CDR3, is KAGVTQTPRYLIKTRGQQVTLSCSPISGHRSVSWYQQTPGQGLQFLFEYFSETQRNKGNFPGRFSGRQFSNSRSEMNVSTLELGDSALYLCASSGGTTMPYEQYFGPGTRLTVT.